What follows is one T cell receptor beta chain and its context. The antigen remains unidentified. The V gene end was trimmed by 3 bases and the J gene end by 1 base; junction bases not matched to a gene: 2. This CDR3 contains 14 residues. The V gene's germline CDR1 is MGHDK and CDR2 SYGVNS. This sample is part of a study of T cell responses to AZD1222 COVID-19 vaccine. Study-wide points: A reported finding is that nearly half of spike-specific TCRs target unmutated variant regions. Donors were chiefly white British, with a greater number of females, and clonal diversity was perhaps underestimated. Receipt of two AZD1222 doses was followed by a rise in Spike-specific TCR breadth and depth.

Sequencing used immunoSEQ multiplex PCR; TCRdb keeps in-frame clones, though not all of them. The top ten clones hold 4.4% of a sample with 150,000 to 200,000 clones, around 93% of them seen once. This TCR was sampled from an adult in good health. The source was peripheral blood, collected on day 0 of AZD1222 vaccination. V and J are TRBV25-1 and TRBJ1-1; 7 bases match TRBD1. This CDR3 is CASSDRGRNTEAFF. CDR3 DNA sequence: TGTGCCAGCAGTGACAGGGGGAGGAACACTGAAGCTTTCTTT.